These 23 T cell receptor beta chains came from one sample sequenced in a study of shared clonotypes between healthy human individuals. Libraries were prepared by immunoSEQ multiplex PCR; TCRdb keeps only in-frame clonotypes and omits some of them. This sample has almost 700,000 clones, with 90% to 95% found just once. CD45RO-negative, CCR7-positively selected cells formed the naive CD8 fraction, excluding terminally differentiated effector memory CD45RA+ cells. The specimen sequenced was naive CD8+ T cells sorted from blood. Receptor source: a man aged 25-40 years in good health.

This chain uses TRBV2 with TRBJ1-5; D is ambiguous. The CDR3 length is 15 residues. CDR1 is SNHLY, CDR2 FYNNEI, per germline. Trimming left V 5 bases short and J 7 bases short, with 18 bases between. The CDR3 DNA follows: TGTGCCAGCAGTCCCGAAAATCCGGGTATGCAGCCCCAGCATTTT. Its translation: CASSPENPGMQPQHF.

Note on this clone: The same CDR3 arises from other DNA sequences in this sample as well. The chain uses TRBV4-3 and TRBJ2-2, with D possibly matching TRBD1 (5 bases). CDR3 length: 15 amino acids. V gave up 0 bases and J gave up 4 bases, with 9 bases separating them. In germline, CDR1 is LGHNA, CDR2 YSLEER. The CDR3 region has the DNA TGCGCCAGCAGCCAAGATTATAGGGGCACCGGGGAGCTGTTTTTT. Amino acids: CASSQDYRGTGELFF.

The chain is built from TRBV19 and TRBJ2-7; TRBD2 matches at 8 bases. Germline CDR1 LNHDA, CDR2 SQIVND (reference sequence). The trim removed 5 bases at V and 5 bases at J, leaving 23 bases unmatched. This CDR3 spans 19 amino acids. The CDR3 reads CASSFLISGAGAPEDEQYF. DNA of the CDR3: TGTGCCAGTAGTTTTCTGATCTCAGGAGCGGGAGCTCCCGAAGACGAGCAGTACTTC.

This clone was seen just once. The chain combines TRBV28 with TRBJ2-7; D tentatively reads TRBD1 or TRBD2 (6 bases each). Trimming removed 7 bases from V and 2 bases from J, with 12 bases in between. The CDR3 is 13 residues long. In germline, CDR1 is MDHEN, CDR2 SYDVKM. The CDR3 sequence is CASTHREAYEQYF. CDR3 nucleotide sequence: TGTGCCAGCACCCACAGGGAGGCCTACGAGCAGTACTTC.

The chain employs TRBV7-8 and TRBJ2-3, with 10 bases identical to TRBD2. The CDR3 covers 16 residues. J was trimmed by 3 bases and V by 4 bases; bases with no gene match: 7. Germline-derived CDR1 and CDR2 are SGHVS and FQNEAQ. CDR3 DNA: TGTGCCAGCAGCTCCGGGGGACTAGCGTTTACAGATACGCAGTATTTT. Translated: CASSSGGLAFTDTQYF.

This chain joins TRBV4-1 and TRBJ2-5; D uncertain. Trimming removed 1 base from V and 2 bases from J, with 17 bases in between. The CDR3 is 17 residues long. Germline V gene sequence: CDR1 MGHRA, CDR2 YSYEKL. The CDR3 nucleotides are TGCGCCAGCAGCCAAGTTGGTGGTGAGGTATGGCAAGAGACCCAGTACTTC. It specifies CASSQVGGEVWQETQYF.

The gene calls are TRBV4-3 and TRBJ2-3; D is possibly TRBD1 or TRBD2 (5 bases each). The V and J ends lost 0 bases and 6 bases respectively, with 13 bases between them. CDR1 and CDR2 from the germline V gene are LGHNA and YSLEER. There are 15 residues in the CDR3. The CDR3 bases are TGCGCCAGCAGCCAAGATATACGGGGCTGGGATACGCAGTATTTT. Residues: CASSQDIRGWDTQYF.

The rearrangement joins TRBV5-4 to TRBJ1-1; D remains ambiguous. V lost 2 bases and J lost 7, with 12 bases in between. This CDR3 spans 13 amino acids. Germline-derived CDR1 and CDR2 are SGHNT and YYREEE (reference sequence). The DNA for the CDR3 is TGTGCCAGCAGCTTAACAGTACCTGGTGAAGCTTTCTTT. Translation gives CASSLTVPGEAFF.

This clone was picked up one time. This sequence joins TRBV7-9 and TRBJ1-5, with D uncertain. The CDR3 is 13 residues long. Trimming shortened V by 1 base and J by 7 bases, and 8 bases separated the two germline ends. CDR1 and CDR2 (germline): SEHNR, FQNEAQ (reference sequence). The CDR3 DNA sequence: TGTGCCAGCAGCTTAGTAGCCGGCCAGCCCCAGCATTTT. Translation: CASSLVAGQPQHF. The full variable domain, with the rest looked up from reference TRBV7-9 and TRBJ1-5, is DTGVSQNPRHKITKRGQNVTFRCDPISEHNRLYWYRQTLGQGPEFLTYFQNEAQLEKSRLLSDRFSAERPKGSFSTLEIQRTEQGDSAMYLCASSLVAGQPQHFGDGTRLSIL.

The J gene is TRBJ2-1, the V gene TRBV7-2, with 14 bases that match TRBD2. There are 16 residues in the CDR3. Per the germline V gene, CDR1 is SGHTA and CDR2 is FQGNSA. The V segment lost 3 bases and the J segment 7 bases; nucleotides outside the gene matches: 5. The CDR3 here is CASSFGTSGRGNEQFF. The CDR3 nucleotides read TGTGCCAGCAGCTTCGGGACTAGCGGGAGAGGAAATGAGCAGTTCTTC.

J is TRBJ2-1 and V is TRBV5-1; D remains unclear. Germline V gives CDR1 SGHRS, CDR2 YFSETQ. This CDR3 contains 10 residues. The CDR3, as DNA: TGCGCTTATTTGGTGAATGAGCAGTTCTTC. It translates to CAYLVNEQFF.

The chain employs TRBV7-9 and TRBJ2-7, with D perhaps assigned TRBD1 or TRBD2 (5 bases each). The CDR3 length is 14 residues. The V end was cut by 1 base, the J end by 4 bases, with 11 bases between. Germline CDR1 reads SEHNR; CDR2 reads FQNEAQ (reference sequence). CDR3 in DNA: TGTGCCAGCAGCTTAGGGGGCGGAGGTTACGAGCAGTACTTC. The encoded protein is CASSLGGGGYEQYF. Using reference TRBV7-9 and TRBJ2-7 for the parts outside the CDR3, the full variable domain is DTGVSQNPRHKITKRGQNVTFRCDPISEHNRLYWYRQTLGQGPEFLTYFQNEAQLEKSRLLSDRFSAERPKGSFSTLEIQRTEQGDSAMYLCASSLGGGGYEQYFGPGTRLTVT.

In regard to this clone: Other DNA sequences in the same sample also yield this CDR3. V and J are TRBV27 and TRBJ1-5; D possibly corresponds to TRBD1 (5 bases). Trimming cost V 5 bases and J 0 bases, with 11 bases left between them. The length of the CDR3 is 15 residues. Per germline, CDR1 MNHEY and CDR2 SMNVEV (reference sequence). The CDR3 spells CASSPGGYSNQPQHF. The CDR3 DNA sequence: TGTGCCAGCAGTCCGGGGGGATATAGCAATCAGCCCCAGCATTTT.

This chain links TRBV6-1 with TRBJ2-7; TRBD1 matches at 7 bases. The junction had 12 bases not matched to a gene; V was cut back by 7 bases and J by 3 bases. The CDR3 totals 15 residues. CDR1 is MNHNS and CDR2 is SASEGT in the germline V gene. In nucleotides, the CDR3 is TGTGCCAGCACCCGAGGTGGGACAGCCAGCTACGAGCAGTACTTC. Amino acid sequence: CASTRGGTASYEQYF.

V and J are TRBV5-4 and TRBJ2-3; 8 bases line up with TRBD2. The trim removed 4 bases at V and 1 base at J, leaving 2 bases unmatched. Germline V gives CDR1 SGHNT, CDR2 YYREEE (reference sequence). The CDR3 covers 14 residues. The CDR3 region has the DNA TGTGCCAGCAGCCCGGGACTAGGCACAGATACGCAGTATTTT. Translation gives CASSPGLGTDTQYF.

The V call is TRBV28, the J call TRBJ2-3; D not resolved. Germline V gives CDR1 MDHEN, CDR2 SYDVKM. CDR3 length equals 12 residues. V lost 2 bases and J lost 6, with 6 bases in between. Written as DNA, the CDR3 is TGTGCCAGCAGTTTAGGGTGGGATACGCAGTATTTT. Translating gives CASSLGWDTQYF.

This clone is a singleton in its sample. One end of the junction is discordant with germline, which a read error may explain. This chain connects TRBV7-7 to TRBJ2-3, with TRBD2 matching 9 bases. Germline loops: CDR1 SSHAT, CDR2 FNYEAQ (reference sequence). The CDR3 totals 20 residues. The CDR3 nucleotides are TGTGCTAGCAGCTTAGCCCCCGCTTGGGAAGCGGGAGGCCTCACAGATACGCAGTATTTT. Translating gives CASSLAPAWEAGGLTDTQYF.

The chain is built from TRBV20-1 and TRBJ2-3; maybe TRBD2 (5 bases). CDR1 and CDR2 from the germline V gene are DFQATT and SNEGSKA (reference sequence). The CDR3 consists of 11 residues. V lost 3 bases and J 5 bases, leaving 6 bases between the germline ends. CDR3 sequence reads: CSASGGDTQYF. DNA of the CDR3: TGCAGTGCTAGCGGAGGAGATACGCAGTATTTT.

This clone was picked up one time. The genes are TRBV11-2 and TRBJ1-4; D is unresolved. The CDR3 extends over 14 amino acids. Trimming removed 2 bases from V and 2 bases from J, with 6 bases in between. Germline CDR1 reads SGHAT; CDR2 reads FQNNGV. CDR3 coding DNA: TGTGCCAGCAGCTTACCAGCCACTAATGAAAAACTGTTTTTT. Protein: CASSLPATNEKLFF.

The chain links TRBV9 to TRBJ2-3; 9 positions agree with TRBD1. The CDR3 is made up of 16 amino acids. CDR1 and CDR2 (germline): SGDLS, YYNGEE. V lost 2 bases to trimming and J lost 4 bases; unmatched junction nucleotides: 8. As DNA, the CDR3 is TGTGCCAGCAGCGTCCGGGACAGGGCACTTTCAGATACGCAGTATTTT. The encoded protein is CASSVRDRALSDTQYF.

This sequence joins TRBV7-9 and TRBJ1-1, with D hard to call. V was shortened by 4 bases and J by 4 bases, with 7 bases between the two germline ends. CDR3 length: 12 residues. The V gene's germline CDR1 is SEHNR and CDR2 FQNEAQ (reference sequence). CDR3 protein: CASSYMGTEAFF. The CDR3 DNA sequence: TGTGCCAGCAGCTATATGGGCACTGAAGCTTTCTTT.

CDR3 region: CASSLRFRDNYGYTF. CDR3 DNA: TGCGCCAGCAGCTTGCGCTTCCGGGACAACTATGGCTACACCTTC. The chain uses TRBV5-1 and TRBJ1-2, with a possible D match to TRBD1 (5 bases). Germline V gene data show CDR1 as SGHRS and CDR2 as YFSETQ. The CDR3 totals 15 residues. V dropped 1 base and J dropped 2 bases, with 12 bases sitting between them. Looking up the rest from reference TRBV5-1 and TRBJ1-2 gives the full variable domain: KAGVTQTPRYLIKTRGQQVTLSCSPISGHRSVSWYQQTPGQGLQFLFEYFSETQRNKGNFPGRFSGRQFSNSRSEMNVSTLELGDSALYLCASSLRFRDNYGYTFGSGTRLTVV.

This clone has just one count. This chain uses TRBV6-6 with TRBJ1-2; 7 nucleotides line up with TRBD1. This CDR3 comprises 16 residues. Trimming took 5 bases from V and 8 from J; bases not matched to a gene: 17. Per germline, CDR1 MNHNY and CDR2 SVGAGI (reference sequence). CDR3 nucleotide sequence: TGTGCCAGCAGTCTAAGACAGGGAGGTAACGAGTGGGGCTACACCTTC. Translating gives CASSLRQGGNEWGYTF.